These 17 T cell receptor beta chains were all obtained from the same sample, sequenced in a study of regulatory T cells in long-lasting Graves disease. CDR3-region Arm-PCR and iRepertoire HTBI primers produced the TCR beta libraries. Each CDR3 protein gets one entry after TCRdb re-called the multiplex PCR reads with MiXCR. This table has 700,000 or so distinct CDR3 sequences, approximately 31% appearing once. The time point was: persistent/refractory GD, antithyroid drugs over 5 years with positive TRAb. PBMCs were the source of the RNA used for TCR sequencing. The sample here was peripheral blood mononuclear cells (PBMCs), taken when the disease was refractory, from a patient treated with antithyroid drugs. These receptors came from a female donor with Graves disease.

The chain recombines TRBV7-9 with TRBJ1-2; D might be TRBD1 (6 bases). This CDR3 has 15 amino acids. CDR1 and CDR2 from the germline V gene are SEHNR and FQNEAQ (reference sequence). The ends were cut back, 5 bases at V and 0 bases at J, with 13 bases in the middle. CDR3 DNA: TGTGCCAGCAGCCCCGGACAGATTCCTAACTATGGCTACACCTTC. Its protein is CASSPGQIPNYGYTF. Full variable domain (rest looked up from reference TRBV7-9 and TRBJ1-2): DTGVSQNPRHKITKRGQNVTFRCDPISEHNRLYWYRQTLGQGPEFLTYFQNEAQLEKSRLLSDRFSAERPKGSFSTLEIQRTEQGDSAMYLCASSPGQIPNYGYTFGSGTRLTVV.

This chain joins TRBV5-1 and TRBJ1-1, with D perhaps matching TRBD1 (6 bases). Germline V CDR1 and CDR2: SGHRS, YFSETQ. The CDR3 sequence is 15 residues long. V lost 1 base, J lost 5 bases, and 15 bases lay in between. The CDR3 DNA is TGCGCCAGCAGCTTGATTTGGGGGGCGCGGACTGAAGCTTTCTTT. Amino acids: CASSLIWGARTEAFF.

This clonotype showed up just a few times. V gene TRBV19 combines with J gene TRBJ2-3, with 10 positions matching TRBD2. Germline trimming cut 1 base from V and 5 bases from J; bases unmatched to any gene: 6. Germline V lookup: CDR1 LNHDA, CDR2 SQIVND (reference sequence). The CDR3 is made up of 16 amino acids. The CDR3, as DNA: TGTGCCAGTAGTATAGTCGGCCTAGCGGGAGTAGATACGCAGTATTTT. Its translation is CASSIVGLAGVDTQYF.

As concerns this clonotype: It is likely a read error, because the conserved phenylalanine at the end of the CDR3 is missing. V and J are TRBV12-3 or TRBV12-4 and TRBJ2-7; 8 nucleotides line up with TRBD1. V lost 6 bases, J lost 3 bases, and 7 bases stayed unmatched. This CDR3 has 14 amino acids. The CDR3 nucleotides are TGTGCCAGCAGCCCGACAGGGGCTGTCTACGAGCAGTACCTC. It encodes CASSPTGAVYEQYL.

The gene calls are TRBV6-2 or TRBV6-3 and TRBJ1-5, with D hard to call. Germline loops: CDR1 MNHEY, CDR2 SVGEGT. The CDR3 has 15 amino acids. Trimming left V 7 bases short and J 1 base short, with 14 bases between. The CDR3 DNA reads as TGTGCCAGCATCCTGGTCGGCGACAGCAATCAGCCCCAGCATTTT. Translated, it gives CASILVGDSNQPQHF.

At least ten counts were recorded for this clonotype. The genes are TRBV11-3 and TRBJ2-3; 7 nucleotides align to TRBD2. V was clipped by 4 bases and J by 4 bases; unmatched bases: 5. CDR3 length: 14 residues. The germline V gene encodes CDR1 SGHNT and CDR2 YENEEA. The CDR3 DNA reads as TGTGCCAGCAGCTACGGGACTAATTCAGATACGCAGTATTTT. It yields the protein CASSYGTNSDTQYF.

The table lists this clonotype with many counts. The chain joins TRBV28 to TRBJ1-4, with D tentatively TRBD1 (6 bases). Trimming pared 5 bases from V and 7 bases from J, leaving 11 bases between. CDR3 length: 13 residues. Germline V gives CDR1 MDHEN, CDR2 SYDVKM. The CDR3 sequence: CASSGTRGEKLFF. The CDR3 nucleotides read TGTGCCAGCAGTGGTACCAGGGGTGAAAAACTGTTTTTT.

This chain links TRBV12-3 or TRBV12-4 with TRBJ1-5; D unclear. This CDR3 spans 13 amino acids. The V gene lost 7 bases and the J gene lost 4 bases, with 11 bases spanning the gap. CDR3 region: CASTNLQNQPQHF. The CDR3 coding sequence is TGTGCCAGCACCAATCTACAGAATCAGCCCCAGCATTTT.

The rearrangement uses TRBV30 and TRBJ2-7; D remains unclear. The CDR3 is 15 amino acids. V was shortened by 0 bases and J by 1 base, with 13 bases between the two germline ends. Germline-derived CDR1 and CDR2 are GTSNPN and SVGIG (reference sequence). The CDR3 region has the DNA TGTGCCTGGAGTGTAGGTGGGATAGGGTCCTACGAGCAGTACTTC. The encoded protein is CAWSVGGIGSYEQYF. Using reference TRBV30 and TRBJ2-7 for the parts outside the CDR3, the full variable domain is SQTIHQWPATLVQPVGSPLSLECTVEGTSNPNLYWYRQAAGRGLQLLFYSVGIGQISSEVPQNLSASRPQDRQFILSSKKLLLSDSGFYLCAWSVGGIGSYEQYFGPGTRLTVT.

In its sample, this clonotype was seen once. This chain joins TRBV4-1 and TRBJ2-7; 10 nucleotides align to TRBD1. The CDR3 length is 15 residues. J gave up 3 bases and V 3 bases, and 5 bases lay outside the gene matches. Germline V gene lookup returns CDR1 MGHRA and CDR2 YSYEKL. The chain's CDR3 is CASSQPGTGVYEQYF. In DNA, the CDR3 is TGCGCCAGCAGCCAGCCCGGGACAGGGGTCTACGAGCAGTACTTC.

J is TRBJ2-7 and V is TRBV14, with 9 nucleotides matching TRBD2. The CDR3 contains 18 residues. Trimming removed 5 bases from V and 1 base from J; junction bases left unmatched: 15. CDR1 and CDR2 from the germline V gene are SGHDN and FVKESK. The CDR3 sequence is CASSYSRLAVHLSYEQYF. In nucleotides, the CDR3 is TGTGCCAGCAGCTACTCGCGACTAGCGGTTCACTTGTCCTACGAGCAGTACTTC.

This clonotype was seen more than once but under ten times. The chain employs TRBV12-3 or TRBV12-4 and TRBJ2-5; the D gene is possibly TRBD1 (6 bases). The CDR3 length is 14 residues. Trimming removed 2 bases at V and 8 bases at J, with 15 bases between. The CDR3 nucleotides read TGTGCCAGCAGTTTATCCTCCGACAGGCTAACCCAGTACTTC. As protein: CASSLSSDRLTQYF.

This clonotype was found a few times. The chain couples TRBV2 to TRBJ1-2; tentatively, D is TRBD1 (5 bases). With 4 bases removed from V and 10 bases from J, the gap between germline ends came to 13 bases. CDR1 is SNHLY and CDR2 is FYNNEI in the germline V gene. This CDR3 region has 12 residues. CDR3 amino acids: CASSATRDFYTF. DNA for the CDR3: TGTGCCAGCAGTGCTACTCGGGACTTCTACACCTTC.

As regards this clonotype: A read error is possible here, since a much larger clone lies one base away. The V call is TRBV6-2 or TRBV6-3, the J call TRBJ1-1; D uncertain. The V gene's germline CDR1 is MNHEY and CDR2 SVGEGT. The CDR3 covers 14 residues. The V and J ends lost 5 bases and 4 bases respectively, with 14 bases between them. CDR3 sequence: CASSATDGSTEAFF. The CDR3 DNA reads TGTGCCAGCAGTGCCACGGACGGTTCCACTGAAGCTTTCTTT.

This clonotype occurred a few times. The rearrangement links TRBV5-1 to TRBJ2-2; no definite D call. Trimming cost V 0 bases and J 0 bases, with 9 bases left between them. The CDR3 loop spans 16 amino acids. Germline V gene lookup returns CDR1 SGHRS and CDR2 YFSETQ. Here the CDR3 reads CASSLGSVANTGELFF. As DNA, the CDR3 is TGCGCCAGCAGCTTGGGCTCTGTCGCGAACACCGGGGAGCTGTTTTTT.

The rearrangement joins TRBV12-3 or TRBV12-4 to TRBJ1-5, with 7 bases aligning to TRBD1. Trimming took 5 bases from V and 6 from J; bases not matched to a gene: 1. CDR3 length equals 12 residues. The CDR3 region has the DNA TGTGCCAGCAGTACAGGGGTTCAGCCCCAGCATTTT. It encodes CASSTGVQPQHF.

The V gene is TRBV10-3, the J gene TRBJ1-4; tentatively, D is TRBD1 (5 bases). The germline V gene encodes CDR1 ENHRY and CDR2 SYGVKD. V lost 4 bases and J lost 7, with 13 bases in between. The CDR3 extends over 14 amino acids. The CDR3: CAISAVGDREKLFF. Here the CDR3 DNA reads TGTGCCATCAGTGCAGTGGGGGATCGTGAAAAACTGTTTTTT.